The next 29 T cell receptor beta chains were all read from a single sample in a study of blood T cell repertoires in COVID-19 (dated by TCRdb to between 2020 and 2021). Library preparation was by the immunoSEQ multiplex PCR assay. The table was pulled from immuneACCESS by TCRdb, which kept in-frame rearrangements only. Such tables lose some clones; where checked, under half of the loss comes from unresolved V genes, and the rest has no known cause. This sample lists roughly 160,000 clones; approximately 80% were detected once. 10% to 15% of the sample comes from the top ten. Input material: PBMCs or T cells enriched from blood (not recorded which). These receptor sequences come from a woman aged 60-70 years who had recovered from COVID-19.

This chain joins TRBV2 and TRBJ2-3; 8 nucleotides agree with TRBD1. Losses at the gene ends were 6 bases for V and 5 bases for J; bases not matched to a gene: 10. Germline V lookup: CDR1 SNHLY, CDR2 FYNNEI. The CDR3 consists of 15 residues. The CDR3 loop is CASRVGTGLGDTQYF. CDR3 DNA: TGTGCCAGCAGAGTCGGGACAGGTCTGGGAGATACGCAGTATTTT.

CDR3 protein: CASGSLGQGEKLFF. In DNA form, the CDR3 reads TGTGCCAGCGGGTCGTTAGGACAGGGTGAAAAACTGTTTTTT. The V and J genes are TRBV28 and TRBJ1-4, with 8 bases that match TRBD1. V gave up 8 bases and J gave up 7 bases; unmatched junction bases: 9. This CDR3 contains 14 residues. Germline V gene sequence: CDR1 MDHEN, CDR2 SYDVKM.

J is TRBJ1-2 and V is TRBV7-8; D is possibly TRBD1 (6 bases). The germline gives CDR1 SGHVS, CDR2 FQNEAQ. The length of the CDR3 is 15 residues. Trimming stripped 1 base from V and 4 bases from J, with 13 bases between. CDR3 coding DNA: TGTGCCAGCAGCTTAGGAGGTGGACAGTCCTATGGCTACACCTTC. Residues: CASSLGGGQSYGYTF.

V gene TRBV5-1 combines with J gene TRBJ2-5, with 10 bases aligning to TRBD2. Germline V gives CDR1 SGHRS, CDR2 YFSETQ. The CDR3 totals 15 residues. V shed 1 base and J 3 bases; nucleotides not matched to a gene: 3. In DNA, the CDR3 is TGCGCCAGCAGCTTGTCTAGCGGGAGTGAAGAGACCCAGTACTTC. This codes for CASSLSSGSEETQYF.

This clone was observed a few times. V usage is TRBV28 and J usage is TRBJ2-1; perhaps TRBD2 as D (5 bases). The CDR3 sequence is 13 residues long. Germline V gene sequence: CDR1 MDHEN, CDR2 SYDVKM. V lost 6 bases to trimming and J lost 3 bases, with 9 bases between them. DNA of the CDR3: TGTGCCAGCAGCCGCGGGTACTACAATGAGCAGTTCTTC. It translates to CASSRGYYNEQFF.

A note on this clone: This sample also contains other DNA sequences that code for the same CDR3. The chain employs TRBV6-5 and TRBJ1-1, with unresolved D. V was clipped by 0 bases and J by 1 base, with 3 bases between them. Germline CDR1 and CDR2: MNHEY and SVGAGI. The CDR3 loop spans 13 amino acids. CDR3: CASSYSRNTEAFF. CDR3 coding DNA: TGTGCCAGCAGTTACTCGCGGAACACTGAAGCTTTCTTT.

The chain employs TRBV1 and TRBJ2-1; the table's D call TRBD2 went unverified against the DNA. TRBV1 is listed as a pseudogene. CDR3 length: 19 residues. The CDR3 DNA sequence: TGCACCAGCAGCCAAGAGTGGGAGGGCGGAACTAAACTTTACAATGAGCAGTTCTTC. Protein: CTSSQEWEGGTKLYNEQFF.

The J gene is TRBJ1-1, the V gene TRBV5-4; weak D call: TRBD1 (5 bases). Germline CDR1 SGHNT, CDR2 YYREEE (reference sequence). This CDR3 spans 14 amino acids. V dropped 6 bases and J dropped 0 bases, with 12 bases sitting between them. The CDR3 loop reads CASKREGMNTEAFF. The CDR3 bases are TGTGCCAGCAAAAGGGAGGGGATGAACACTGAAGCTTTCTTT.

This clone was observed a handful of times. The chain has TRBV29-1 and TRBJ2-5; a possible D gene is TRBD2 (6 bases). CDR1 is SQVTM, CDR2 ANQGSEA, per germline. V was pared by 4 bases and J by 5 bases, with 11 bases between. This CDR3 spans 12 amino acids. CDR3: CSVGDGGETQYF. The CDR3 DNA reads TGCAGCGTTGGAGACGGAGGGGAGACCCAGTACTTC.

This clone was recorded once. J is TRBJ2-1 and V is TRBV5-6, with D possibly TRBD1 on 6 matching bases. The CDR3 is 16 amino acids. Germline CDR1 and CDR2: SGHDT and YYEEEE. The V end was cut by 4 bases, the J end by 0 bases, with 14 bases between. DNA of the CDR3: TGTGCCAGCAGCGGGGGCCCCACTAGCTCCTACAATGAGCAGTTCTTC. It codes for CASSGGPTSSYNEQFF.

V usage is TRBV5-1 and J usage is TRBJ1-2, with D possibly matching TRBD1 (5 bases). This CDR3 contains 14 residues. With 1 base removed from V and 8 bases from J, the gap between germline ends came to 15 bases. CDR1 SGHRS and CDR2 YFSETQ come from the germline V gene. The CDR3 loop is CASSLQGSINGYTF. The CDR3 bases are TGCGCCAGCAGCTTGCAGGGTAGTATAAACGGCTACACCTTC.

The V call is TRBV18, the J call TRBJ2-1, with 7 bases fitting TRBD1. V shed 6 bases and J 2 bases; nucleotides not matched to a gene: 4. Looked up from germline, CDR1 is KGHSH and CDR2 is LQKENI. The CDR3 length is 14 residues. The CDR3: CASSPGQTYNEQFF. CDR3 in DNA: TGTGCCAGCTCTCCGGGACAGACCTACAATGAGCAGTTCTTC.

This chain links TRBV5-1 with TRBJ1-6; 7 positions agree with TRBD1. The CDR3 extends over 15 amino acids. The germline gives CDR1 SGHRS, CDR2 YFSETQ. J was trimmed by 2 bases and V by 3 bases; bases with no gene match: 2. The DNA of the CDR3 is TGCGCCAGCAGCTCTACAGGGGCCTATAATTCACCCCTCCACTTT. It translates to CASSSTGAYNSPLHF.

The rearrangement links TRBV15 to TRBJ2-2; no clear D. The V gene lost 1 base and the J gene lost 7 bases, with 16 bases spanning the gap. In germline, CDR1 is LNHNV, CDR2 YYDKDF (reference sequence). This CDR3 is built from 16 residues. In nucleotides, the CDR3 is TGTGCCACCAGCAGAGTAGCACCGGTGGAGAGCGGGGAGCTGTTTTTT. Translating gives CATSRVAPVESGELFF.

The chain uses TRBV10-3 and TRBJ2-1, with 9 bases aligning to TRBD2. This CDR3 comprises 14 residues. Per the germline V gene, CDR1 is ENHRY and CDR2 is SYGVKD. With 5 bases clipped from V and 8 bases from J, the junction kept 7 bases outside the gene matches. As DNA, the CDR3 is TGTGCCATCAGTTCTAGCGGGGAGATGGATGAGCAGTTCTTC. This codes for CAISSSGEMDEQFF.

The chain carries TRBV9 and TRBJ2-7; perhaps TRBD1 as D (6 bases). The CDR3 totals 14 residues. Germline V lookup: CDR1 SGDLS, CDR2 YYNGEE. Between the trimmed V and J ends, which lost 3 bases and 6 bases, there was a span of 16 bases. The CDR3 reads CASSAPGQSGEQYF. The CDR3 nucleotides read TGTGCCAGCAGCGCCCCCGGACAGTCGGGCGAGCAGTACTTC. Variable domain in full (rest from reference TRBV9 and TRBJ2-7): DSGVTQTPKHLITATGQRVTLRCSPRSGDLSVYWYQQSLDQGLQFLIQYYNGEERAKGNILERFSAQQFPDLHSELNLSSLELGDSALYFCASSAPGQSGEQYFGPGTRLTVT.

V usage is TRBV28 and J usage is TRBJ2-5; 11 bases agree with TRBD2. The length of the CDR3 is 17 residues. Trimming took 5 bases from V and 2 from J; bases not matched to a gene: 10. Germline CDR1 and CDR2: MDHEN and SYDVKM. This CDR3 is CASSPGPGLAEQETQYF. Here the CDR3 DNA reads TGTGCCAGCAGTCCCGGCCCGGGACTAGCGGAACAAGAGACCCAGTACTTC.

The rearrangement joins TRBV19 to TRBJ1-2; no reliable D call. The CDR3 consists of 15 residues. Germline CDR1 is LNHDA and CDR2 is SQIVND (reference sequence). The V and J ends lost 5 bases and 4 bases respectively, with 17 bases between them. The CDR3 loop reads CASSPSVGPTYGYTF. Written as DNA, the CDR3 is TGTGCCAGTAGTCCCTCTGTGGGCCCTACCTATGGCTACACCTTC.

V usage is TRBV6-5 and J usage is TRBJ1-1; no definite D call. This CDR3 contains 13 residues. The germline gives CDR1 MNHEY, CDR2 SVGAGI. Trimming shortened V by 5 bases and J by 1 base, and 8 bases separated the two germline ends. CDR3 in DNA: TGTGCCAGCAGTCGGAACAGGAACACTGAAGCTTTCTTT. Encoded protein: CASSRNRNTEAFF.

The rearrangement joins TRBV28 to TRBJ1-5, with D possibly being TRBD1 (6 bases). Germline CDR1 is MDHEN and CDR2 is SYDVKM. CDR3 size: 16 residues. V dropped 5 bases and J dropped 4 bases, with 18 bases sitting between them. CDR3 nucleotides: TGTGCCAGCAGTACGGGGTTGAAGGGGGAAAATCAGCCCCAGCATTTT. Translation gives CASSTGLKGENQPQHF.

V and J are TRBV9 and TRBJ2-5, with D possibly TRBD1 on 5 matching bases. V was pared by 0 bases and J by 4 bases, with 7 bases between. There are 13 residues in the CDR3. The germline V gene encodes CDR1 SGDLS and CDR2 YYNGEE. CDR3 coding DNA: TGTGCCAGCAGCGTAGGTCAGGGAGAGACCCAGTACTTC. It encodes CASSVGQGETQYF.

CDR3 DNA: TGTGCCAGCAGTTACTCGCAGGGGACCTACGAGCAGTACTTC. Translated: CASSYSQGTYEQYF. V and J are TRBV6-5 and TRBJ2-7; maybe TRBD1 (6 bases). The V end was cut by 0 bases, the J end by 2 bases, with 8 bases between. Per the germline V gene, CDR1 is MNHEY and CDR2 is SVGAGI. CDR3 length: 14 residues.

The chain links TRBV5-4 to TRBJ2-2; 7 bases are shared with TRBD1. CDR3 length equals 15 residues. CDR1 is SGHNT and CDR2 is YYREEE in the germline V gene (reference sequence). Trimming took 2 bases from V and 5 from J; bases not matched to a gene: 6. This CDR3 reads CASSFDRARTGELFF. The CDR3, as DNA: TGTGCCAGCAGCTTCGACAGGGCAAGAACCGGGGAGCTGTTTTTT.

The count of this clone is one. V usage is TRBV10-3 and J usage is TRBJ1-1; 11 positions match TRBD1. CDR3 length: 14 amino acids. The junction had 3 bases not matched to a gene; V was cut back by 6 bases and J by 3 bases. Germline-derived CDR1 and CDR2 are ENHRY and SYGVKD. The CDR3 nucleotides are TGTGCCATCAGGGGGACAGGGGGAGACACTGAAGCTTTCTTT. It yields the protein CAIRGTGGDTEAFF.

J is TRBJ2-3 and V is TRBV13, with TRBD2 matching 8 bases. The CDR3 is made up of 13 amino acids. Germline-derived CDR1 and CDR2 are PRHDT and FYEKMQ (reference sequence). The trim removed 1 base at V and 9 bases at J, leaving 3 bases unmatched. CDR3 in DNA: TGTGCCAGCAGCTTAGCCGGGAGGGAAACGCAGTATTTT. It is translated as CASSLAGRETQYF.

In this sample, this clone turned up once. The CDR3 DNA reads TGTGCCACCCTTAGGAGGGATGACACTGAAGCTTTCTTT. This gives the protein CATLRRDDTEAFF. This chain connects TRBV19 to TRBJ1-1; D gene unclear. Per the germline V gene, CDR1 is LNHDA and CDR2 is SQIVND (reference sequence). The CDR3 contains 13 residues. V dropped 10 bases and J dropped 3 bases, with 15 bases sitting between them.

This chain connects TRBV6-4 to TRBJ2-1; TRBD2 agrees at 8 bases. This CDR3 has 15 amino acids. Germline-derived CDR1 and CDR2 are MRHNA and SNTAGT. V lost 2 bases, J lost 5 bases, and 5 bases stayed unmatched. CDR3 in DNA: TGTGCCAGCAGTGACCTGGGCGGGGGGCACAATGAGCAGTTCTTC. This codes for CASSDLGGGHNEQFF.

V is TRBV7-8 and J is TRBJ1-5; no firm D call. The V and J ends lost 1 base and 7 bases respectively, with 11 bases between them. In germline, CDR1 is SGHVS, CDR2 FQNEAQ. The CDR3 is 14 amino acids. DNA of the CDR3: TGTGCCAGCAGCTTAGTTAGATCGGAGCAGCCCCAGCATTTT. This gives the protein CASSLVRSEQPQHF.

This chain uses TRBV12-3 or TRBV12-4 with TRBJ1-1; no clear D. The length of the CDR3 is 11 residues. V was shortened by 6 bases and J by 5 bases, with 7 bases between the two germline ends. Here the CDR3 DNA reads TGTGCCAGCAGCCGCGTAACTGAAGCTTTCTTT. Residues: CASSRVTEAFF.